Sequencing of this TCR beta chain was carried out in a study of sequential checkpoint blockade in melanoma (dated by TCRdb to about 2019). Regarding the research as a whole: Using 1:1 randomization, the trial assigned patients either to first-line nivolumab followed by ipilimumab (arm A) or to ipilimumab followed by nivolumab (arm B). Maintenance nivolumab came after each of the two trial sequences.

Note on this clone: Its antigen has not been determined. There are no base qualities to consult, and no much larger clone falls within one base.

The sample's treatment or condition, from its label and the paper: randomized to nivolumab then ipilimumab (arm A) or the reverse (arm B). None of the patients in the trial had previously been given DNA-damaging chemotherapy. Live CD3+CD8+ cells negative for CD19 and CD56 were sorted from thawed PBMCs on a FACS Aria II flow cytometer. Samples were obtained from patients with melanoma enrolled in CheckMate 064, a randomized, open-label phase II trial of sequential checkpoint blockade. Peripheral blood mononuclear cells were collected by leukapheresis, purified using Ficoll-Paque, and frozen in human serum containing roughly 10% DMSO. Immediately after sorting, the purity of sorted blood CD3+CD8+ cells was verified to be >95%, after which DNA was extracted. Study-level results and caveats: The model for predicting response that combines TCR metrics with mutation burden needs to be validated in larger, independent patient cohorts.

TCRbeta CDR3 regions were immunosequenced from genomic DNA with the immunoSEQ Assay. Genomic DNA was amplified by bias-controlled multiplex PCR before high-throughput sequencing. The paper's data handling went like this. To quantify the absolute abundance of each unique TCRbeta CDR3 region, the sequences were collapsed and filtered. Clonality, defined as 1 minus Pielou's evenness, was calculated using only productive rearrangements. A previously published method was used to identify clones whose frequencies were significantly greater in on-treatment samples than in baseline samples. TCRdb carries this immuneACCESS record with in-frame sequences only. Its versions omit some clonotypes, under half of them owing to an unresolved V gene in the studies checked, with the rest unexplained. Clonal size and the V and J genes are those of that table, whereas D and trimming came from the DNA. Within this sample are fewer than 40,000 clones, with roughly 88% of them counted one time only. The ten largest clones represent 9.5% to 15% of the sample.

The material sequenced was CD8+ T cells sorted from blood (inferred from file names), taken from a patient given nivolumab and ipilimumab in sequence. This TCR came from a human donor with melanoma.

At the DNA level, the sequence is TGTGCCAGCACCCGGACAGGCGTCGAAAAACTGTTTTTT. Its amino acids are CASTRTGVEKLFF. The rearranged chain carries TRBV28 and TRBJ1-4, with TRBD1 matching 7 junction bases. The germline V end is reduced by 7 bases and the J end by 8 bases; junction bases left unmatched: 7. Taken from cysteine to phenylalanine, the CDR3 has 13 residues. Only the CDR3 region is kept as DNA, spanning 39 bases read in frame from base 1. CDR1 and CDR2 were assigned from the germline V gene as MDHEN and SYDVKM.